One and the same sample provided the 16 T cell receptor beta chains below, sequenced in a study of control samples from healthy donors and cancer patients. The protocol was immunoSEQ multiplex PCR, while the TCRdb copy is restricted to in-frame clones and leaves out a portion. The sample shows more than 85,000 clones, roughly 83% of them seen only once. The specimen sequenced was PBMCs. The receptors stem from a man aged 65-85 years with lung cancer.

The chain couples TRBV30 to TRBJ1-5; D might be TRBD1 (5 bases). Trimming stripped 0 bases from V and 3 bases from J, with 12 bases between. Looked up from germline, CDR1 is GTSNPN and CDR2 is SVGIG (reference sequence). The CDR3 runs 15 residues. The CDR3 coding sequence is TGTGCCTGGAGTGTAGGAGGGACCTCCAATCAGCCCCAGCATTTT. Amino acid sequence: CAWSVGGTSNQPQHF. Full variable domain (missing parts from reference TRBV30 and TRBJ1-5): SQTIHQWPATLVQPVGSPLSLECTVEGTSNPNLYWYRQAAGRGLQLLFYSVGIGQISSEVPQNLSASRPQDRQFILSSKKLLLSDSGFYLCAWSVGGTSNQPQHFGDGTRLSIL.

V gene TRBV4-2 combines with J gene TRBJ1-1; D uncertain. V was trimmed by 7 bases and J by 0 bases, leaving 9 bases between them. Germline assignment: CDR1 LGHNA and CDR2 YNFKEQ. This CDR3 is built from 13 residues. The CDR3 here is CASTSELNTEAFF. The DNA of the CDR3 is TGTGCCAGCACCTCAGAACTGAACACTGAAGCTTTCTTT.

J is TRBJ1-1 and V is TRBV6-5, with a weak D call TRBD1 (5 bases). CDR1 MNHEY and CDR2 SVGAGI come from the germline V gene. V gave up 6 bases and J gave up 4 bases, with 15 bases separating them. The CDR3 spans 14 residues. CDR3 residues: CASRGVGVGTEAFF. Written as DNA, the CDR3 is TGTGCCAGCAGGGGGGTAGGGGTAGGCACTGAAGCTTTCTTT.

The chain couples TRBV7-9 to TRBJ2-1; 12 positions agree with TRBD2. Looked up from germline, CDR1 is SEHNR and CDR2 is FQNEAQ (reference sequence). Unmatched junction bases numbered 2, after V lost 3 bases and J lost 8 bases. This CDR3 spans 14 amino acids. CDR3: CASSFRLAGDEQFF. DNA of the CDR3: TGTGCCAGCAGCTTTCGACTAGCGGGGGATGAGCAGTTCTTC.

This clone has a handful of counts. V and J are TRBV18 and TRBJ1-3; D is perhaps TRBD1 (5 bases). Germline lookup yields CDR1 KGHSH and CDR2 LQKENI. The CDR3 is 15 residues long. Trimming removed 3 bases from V and 4 bases from J, with 13 bases in between. The CDR3 coding sequence is TGTGCCAGCTCACCTCTGGGGGTCTCCGGAAACACCATATATTTT. This gives the protein CASSPLGVSGNTIYF. Combining the CDR3 with reference TRBV18 and TRBJ1-3 gives the whole variable domain NAGVMQNPRHLVRRRGQEARLRCSPMKGHSHVYWYRQLPEEGLKFMVYLQKENIIDESGMPKERFSAEFPKEGPSILRIQQVVRGDSAAYFCASSPLGVSGNTIYFGEGSWLTVV.

The V call is TRBV3-1 (or the pseudogene TRBV3-2), the J call TRBJ2-2, with 9 bases lining up with TRBD2. Germline V CDR1 and CDR2: LGHDT, YNNKEL (reference sequence). This CDR3 region has 16 residues. The V and J ends lost 1 base and 1 base, in that order; junction bases with no gene match: 1. The CDR3 spells CASSQAAGGNTGELFF. The CDR3 DNA follows: TGTGCCAGCAGCCAAGCAGCGGGGGGGAACACCGGGGAGCTGTTTTTT.

The chain combines TRBV7-9 with TRBJ1-2; maybe TRBD1 (5 bases). This CDR3 contains 19 residues. V lost 5 bases and J lost 3, with 28 bases in between. In germline, CDR1 is SEHNR, CDR2 FQNEAQ (reference sequence). The CDR3 spells CASSPSRLEGTYVYYGYTF. DNA of the CDR3: TGTGCCAGCAGCCCCAGTCGGCTGGAAGGGACTTATGTCTACTATGGCTACACCTTC.

The chain recombines TRBV6-5 with TRBJ2-7; 8 bases agree with TRBD1. This CDR3 is built from 14 residues. The junction had 1 base not matched to a gene; V was cut back by 0 bases and J by 3 bases. CDR1 and CDR2 (germline): MNHEY, SVGAGI. The CDR3 is CASSYSGQDYEQYF. CDR3 bases: TGTGCCAGCAGTTACTCGGGACAGGACTACGAGCAGTACTTC.

This chain links TRBV5-8 with TRBJ1-5; 8 nucleotides agree with TRBD1. CDR3 length: 16 residues. J was trimmed by 5 bases and V by 5 bases; bases with no gene match: 12. In germline, CDR1 is SGHTS, CDR2 YDEGEE. The CDR3, as DNA: TGTGCCAGCAGTAGGGGGACAGGCCGGACTCATCAGCCCCAGCATTTT. Encoded protein: CASSRGTGRTHQPQHF.

This chain joins TRBV5-1 and TRBJ2-3, with 9 positions matching TRBD2. This CDR3 region has 15 residues. The junction had 6 bases not matched to a gene; V was cut back by 5 bases and J by 2 bases. From germline, CDR1 is SGHRS and CDR2 YFSETQ. Here the CDR3 DNA reads TGCGCCAGCAGGACTAGCGGCGTCCTCACAGATACGCAGTATTTT. It specifies CASRTSGVLTDTQYF.

The chain has TRBV2 and TRBJ1-5; tentative D call: TRBD1 (5 bases). The CDR3 contains 13 residues. With 6 bases removed from V and 11 bases from J, the gap between germline ends came to 17 bases. The germline CDR1 and CDR2 sequences are SNHLY and FYNNEI. CDR3 sequence reads: CASRVAGSLAQHF. The CDR3 DNA reads TGTGCCAGCAGGGTGGCAGGGAGCCTAGCCCAGCATTTT.

This clone has just a few counts. The chain uses TRBV15 and TRBJ2-6; TRBD2 matches 16 bases. The CDR3 runs 20 residues. The germline V gene encodes CDR1 LNHNV and CDR2 YYDKDF (reference sequence). The ends lost 4 bases at V and 3 bases at J; junction bases unmatched: 9. CDR3: CATSKSPGLAGGLGANVLTF. The CDR3 nucleotides are TGTGCCACCAGCAAGTCTCCGGGACTAGCGGGGGGGCTTGGGGCCAACGTCCTGACTTTC.

The chain is built from TRBV15 and TRBJ1-4; D gene uncertain. Germline V gene lookup returns CDR1 LNHNV and CDR2 YYDKDF (reference sequence). CDR3 length: 15 residues. Trimming removed 3 bases from V and 4 bases from J, with 12 bases in between. CDR3 in DNA: TGTGCCACCAGCAGTTACCCGGTGGGTAATGAAAAACTGTTTTTT. Protein: CATSSYPVGNEKLFF.

The chain joins TRBV10-3 to TRBJ2-7, with 7 bases identical to TRBD2. Looked up from germline, CDR1 is ENHRY and CDR2 is SYGVKD. CDR3 length: 14 amino acids. The DNA for the CDR3 is TGTGCGACATGGGGAGCGGGGCGCTCCTACGAGCAGTACTTC. It specifies CATWGAGRSYEQYF.

V is TRBV15 and J is TRBJ1-5; unclear D gene. The V end was cut by 0 bases, the J end by 8 bases, with 14 bases between. This CDR3 is built from 15 residues. Germline CDR1 and CDR2: LNHNV and YYDKDF (reference sequence). The CDR3 DNA sequence: TGTGCCACCAGCAGAGATTTCTCTAACCGGGAGCCCCAGCATTTT. It yields the protein CATSRDFSNREPQHF.

This clone appeared a single time. The chain carries TRBV9 and TRBJ2-1; 9 nucleotides align to TRBD2. Germline trimming cut 0 bases from V and 5 bases from J; bases unmatched to any gene: 6. The CDR3 runs to 16 residues. CDR1 is SGDLS, CDR2 YYNGEE, per germline. The chain's CDR3 is CASSVALASGDNEQFF. In nucleotides, the CDR3 is TGTGCCAGCAGCGTAGCTCTGGCTAGCGGGGACAATGAGCAGTTCTTC.